This TCR beta chain was identified during a study of T-cell memory formation after mild COVID-19. V gave up 5 bases and J gave up 4 bases; unmatched junction bases: 10. CDR3 length equals 17 residues. Germline values: CDR1 MNHEY, CDR2 SMNVEV (reference sequence). TCRdb re-called the 5' RACE reads through MiXCR, storing one row per CDR3 protein. This sample has 140,000 or so distinct CDR3 sequences, with approximately 21% found just once. This clonotype has only a few counts. The sample comprised PBMCs or a T cell subset sorted from them (not recorded which). The source of this sequence is an adult woman who had mild COVID-19 (a few samples of this study predate the infection). Cell type and time point are not known. The chain couples TRBV27 to TRBJ2-2, with 10 bases lining up with TRBD2. The CDR3 DNA sequence: TGTGCCAGCAGTCCTCCCGTTGAGCGGGGGGGCACCGGGGAGCTGTTTTTT. Translated, it gives CASSPPVERGGTGELFF.